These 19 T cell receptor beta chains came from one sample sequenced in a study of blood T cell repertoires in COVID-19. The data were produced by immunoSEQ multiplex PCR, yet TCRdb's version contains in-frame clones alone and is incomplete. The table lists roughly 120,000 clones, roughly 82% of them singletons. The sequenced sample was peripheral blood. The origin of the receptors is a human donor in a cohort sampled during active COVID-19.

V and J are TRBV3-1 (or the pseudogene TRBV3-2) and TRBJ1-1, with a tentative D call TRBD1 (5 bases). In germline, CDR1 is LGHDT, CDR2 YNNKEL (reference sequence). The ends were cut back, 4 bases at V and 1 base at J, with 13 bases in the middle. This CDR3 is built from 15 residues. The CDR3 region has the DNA TGTGCCAGCAGCCTGACAGCAAGGGAGAACACTGAAGCTTTCTTT. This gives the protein CASSLTARENTEAFF.

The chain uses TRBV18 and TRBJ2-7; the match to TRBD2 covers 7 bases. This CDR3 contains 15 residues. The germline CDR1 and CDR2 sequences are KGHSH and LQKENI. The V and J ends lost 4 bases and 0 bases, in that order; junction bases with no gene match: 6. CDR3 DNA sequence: TGTGCCAGCTCACTAGGGGAGGGCTTCTCCTACGAGCAGTACTTC. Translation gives CASSLGEGFSYEQYF.

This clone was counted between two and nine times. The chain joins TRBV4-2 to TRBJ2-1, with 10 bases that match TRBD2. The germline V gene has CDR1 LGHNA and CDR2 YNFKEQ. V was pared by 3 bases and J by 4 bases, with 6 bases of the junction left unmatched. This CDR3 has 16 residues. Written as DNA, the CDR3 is TGTGCCAGCAGCCAGGCTAGCGGGGGAACTTACAATGAGCAGTTCTTC. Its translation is CASSQASGGTYNEQFF.

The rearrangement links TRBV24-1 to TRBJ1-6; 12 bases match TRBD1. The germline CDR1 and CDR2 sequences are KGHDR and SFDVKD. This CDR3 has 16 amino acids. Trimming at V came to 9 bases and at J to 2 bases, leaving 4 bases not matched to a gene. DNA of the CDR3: TGTGCCACCCGGGACAGGGGGCCCCCCTATAATTCACCCCTCCACTTT. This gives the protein CATRDRGPPYNSPLHF.

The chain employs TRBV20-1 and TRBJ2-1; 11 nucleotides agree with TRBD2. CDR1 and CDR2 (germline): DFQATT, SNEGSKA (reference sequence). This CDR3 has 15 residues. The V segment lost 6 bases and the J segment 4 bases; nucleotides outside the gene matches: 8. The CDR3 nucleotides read TGCAGTGCAAGTGCCTCTAGCGGGGGGTACAATGAGCAGTTCTTC. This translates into CSASASSGGYNEQFF.

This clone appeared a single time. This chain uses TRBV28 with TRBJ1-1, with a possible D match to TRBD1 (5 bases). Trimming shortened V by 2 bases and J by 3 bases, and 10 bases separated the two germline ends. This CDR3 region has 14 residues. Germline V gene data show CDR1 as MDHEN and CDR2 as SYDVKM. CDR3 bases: TGTGCCAGCAGTTTAGGGGGGAGGTACACTGAAGCTTTCTTT. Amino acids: CASSLGGRYTEAFF.

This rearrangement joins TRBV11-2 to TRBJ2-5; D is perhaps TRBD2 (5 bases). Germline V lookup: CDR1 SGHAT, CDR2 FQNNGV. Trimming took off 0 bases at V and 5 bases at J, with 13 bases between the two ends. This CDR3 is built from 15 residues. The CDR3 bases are TGTGCCAGCAGCTTAGAGTTTAGCGCCCGGGAGACCCAGTACTTC. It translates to CASSLEFSARETQYF.

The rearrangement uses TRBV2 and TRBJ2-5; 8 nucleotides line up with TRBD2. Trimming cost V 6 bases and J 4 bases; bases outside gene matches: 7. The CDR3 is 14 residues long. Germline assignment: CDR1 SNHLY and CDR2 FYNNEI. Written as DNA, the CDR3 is TGTGCCAGCAGCGCCGTGACTAGCGCAGAGACCCAGTACTTC. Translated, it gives CASSAVTSAETQYF.

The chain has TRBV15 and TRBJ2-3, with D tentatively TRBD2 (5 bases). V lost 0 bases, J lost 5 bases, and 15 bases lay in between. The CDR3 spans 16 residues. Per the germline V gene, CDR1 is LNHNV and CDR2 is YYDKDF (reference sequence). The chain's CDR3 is CATSRDAPRGGDTQYF. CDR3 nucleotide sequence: TGTGCCACCAGCAGAGATGCCCCCCGGGGTGGAGATACGCAGTATTTT.

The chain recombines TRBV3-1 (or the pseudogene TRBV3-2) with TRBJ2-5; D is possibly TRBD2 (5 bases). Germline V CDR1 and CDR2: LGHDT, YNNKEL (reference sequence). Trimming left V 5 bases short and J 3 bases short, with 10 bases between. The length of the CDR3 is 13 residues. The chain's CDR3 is CASSYVGEETQYF. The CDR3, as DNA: TGTGCCAGCAGCTACGTGGGAGAAGAGACCCAGTACTTC.

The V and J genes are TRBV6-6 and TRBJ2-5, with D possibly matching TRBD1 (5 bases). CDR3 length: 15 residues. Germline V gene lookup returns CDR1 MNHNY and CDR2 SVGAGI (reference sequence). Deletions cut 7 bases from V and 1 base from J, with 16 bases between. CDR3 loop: CASTPRRERQETQYF. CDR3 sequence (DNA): TGTGCCAGCACCCCCCGCAGGGAACGCCAAGAGACCCAGTACTTC.

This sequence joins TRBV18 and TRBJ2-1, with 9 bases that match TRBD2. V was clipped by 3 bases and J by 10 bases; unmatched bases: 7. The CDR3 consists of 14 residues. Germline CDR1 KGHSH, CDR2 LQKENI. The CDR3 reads CASSPVAGGQEQFF. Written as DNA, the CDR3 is TGTGCCAGCTCACCGGTGGCGGGGGGGCAGGAGCAGTTCTTC. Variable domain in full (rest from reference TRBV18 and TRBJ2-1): NAGVMQNPRHLVRRRGQEARLRCSPMKGHSHVYWYRQLPEEGLKFMVYLQKENIIDESGMPKERFSAEFPKEGPSILRIQQVVRGDSAAYFCASSPVAGGQEQFFGPGTRLTVL.

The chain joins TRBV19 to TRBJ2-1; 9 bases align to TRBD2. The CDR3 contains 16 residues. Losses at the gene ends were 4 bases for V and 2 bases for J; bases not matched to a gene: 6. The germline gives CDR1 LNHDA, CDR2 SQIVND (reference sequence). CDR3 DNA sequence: TGTGCCAGTAGTAGGCTAGCGGGGTCGACCTACAATGAGCAGTTCTTC. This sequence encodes CASSRLAGSTYNEQFF.

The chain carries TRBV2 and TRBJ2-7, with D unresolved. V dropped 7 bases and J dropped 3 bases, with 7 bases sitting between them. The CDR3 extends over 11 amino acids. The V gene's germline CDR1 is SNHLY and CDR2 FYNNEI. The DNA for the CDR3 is TGTGCCAGCAAGCAGGTCTACGAGCAGTACTTC. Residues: CASKQVYEQYF.

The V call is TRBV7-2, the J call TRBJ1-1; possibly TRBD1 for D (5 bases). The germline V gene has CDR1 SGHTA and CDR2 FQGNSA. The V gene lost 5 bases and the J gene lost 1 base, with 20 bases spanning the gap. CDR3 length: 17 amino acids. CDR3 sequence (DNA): TGTGCCAGCAGCGATGACTCGTTCTCTAGGGGGAACACTGAAGCTTTCTTT. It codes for CASSDDSFSRGNTEAFF.

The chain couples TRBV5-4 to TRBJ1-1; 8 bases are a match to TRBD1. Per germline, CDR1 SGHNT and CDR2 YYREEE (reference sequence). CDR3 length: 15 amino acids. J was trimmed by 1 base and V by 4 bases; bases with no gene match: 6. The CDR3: CASSEDRAWNTEAFF. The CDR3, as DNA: TGTGCCAGCAGCGAGGACAGGGCATGGAACACTGAAGCTTTCTTT.

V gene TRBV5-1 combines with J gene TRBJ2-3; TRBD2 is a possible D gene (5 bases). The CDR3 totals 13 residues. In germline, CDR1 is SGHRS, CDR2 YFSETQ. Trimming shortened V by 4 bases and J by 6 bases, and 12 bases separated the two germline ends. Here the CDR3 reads CASSPDGVDTQYF. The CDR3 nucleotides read TGCGCCAGCAGCCCGGACGGGGTGGATACGCAGTATTTT.

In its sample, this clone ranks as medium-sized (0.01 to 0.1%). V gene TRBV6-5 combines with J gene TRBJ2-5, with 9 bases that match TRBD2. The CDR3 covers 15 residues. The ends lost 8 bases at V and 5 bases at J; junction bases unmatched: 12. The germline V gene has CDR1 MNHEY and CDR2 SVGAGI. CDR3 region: CASGVGGGAAETQYF. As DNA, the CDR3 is TGTGCCAGCGGGGTTGGCGGGGGGGCCGCTGAGACCCAGTACTTC.

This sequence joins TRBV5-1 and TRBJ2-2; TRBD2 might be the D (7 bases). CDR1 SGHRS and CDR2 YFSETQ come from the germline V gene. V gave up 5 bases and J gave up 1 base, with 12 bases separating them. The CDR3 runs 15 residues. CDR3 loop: CASRGASGNTGELFF. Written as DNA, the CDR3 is TGCGCCAGCAGGGGGGCTAGCGGGAACACCGGGGAGCTGTTTTTT.